Below, one TCR beta chain is given with its context. The sample is drawn from a study of blood T cell repertoires in COVID-19. Study summary: Spain, Italy and the United States supplied samples that represented acute and convalescent COVID-19. T cells, B-cell-depleted T cells, or PBMCs supplied cDNA or gDNA.

Authors' data handling: Scientists estimated how many nucleated cells there were by amplifying reference gene primers. Only in-frame clones appear in the TCRdb table, and some are missing; sequencing was by immunoSEQ multiplex PCR. Clone size and the V and J calls come from that table; the DNA yielded D and trimming. In the table there are roughly 240,000 clones, 65% to 90% of which are singletons. V lost 6 bases to trimming and J lost 1 base, with 12 bases between them. CDR3 length: 15 amino acids. The germline gives CDR1 ENHRY, CDR2 SYGVKD. This receptor was obtained from a man over 45 with COVID-19, enrolled during active disease. The sequencing input was peripheral blood. The chain carries TRBV10-3 and TRBJ2-2, with D unresolved. This CDR3 reads CAIRNSAGNTGELFF. The CDR3 region has the DNA TGTGCCATCAGAAACTCGGCAGGGAACACCGGGGAGCTGTTTTTT.